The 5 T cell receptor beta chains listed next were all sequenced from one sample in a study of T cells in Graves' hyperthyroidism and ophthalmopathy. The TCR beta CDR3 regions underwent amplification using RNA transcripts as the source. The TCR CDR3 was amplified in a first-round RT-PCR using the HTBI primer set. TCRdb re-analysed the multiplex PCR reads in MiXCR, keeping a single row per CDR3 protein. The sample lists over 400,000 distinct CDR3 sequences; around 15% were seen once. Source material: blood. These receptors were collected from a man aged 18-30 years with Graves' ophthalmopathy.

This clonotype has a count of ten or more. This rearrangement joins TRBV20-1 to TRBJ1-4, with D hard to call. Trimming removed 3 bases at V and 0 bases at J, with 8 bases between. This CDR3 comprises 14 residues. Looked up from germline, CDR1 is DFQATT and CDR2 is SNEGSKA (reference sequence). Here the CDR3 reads CSASPDATNEKLFF. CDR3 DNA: TGCAGTGCTAGCCCAGATGCAACTAATGAAAAACTGTTTTTT.

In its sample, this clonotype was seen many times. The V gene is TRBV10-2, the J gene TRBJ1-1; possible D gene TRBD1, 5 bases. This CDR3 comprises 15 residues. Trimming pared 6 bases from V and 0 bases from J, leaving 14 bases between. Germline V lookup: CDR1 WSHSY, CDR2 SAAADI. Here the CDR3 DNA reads TGCGCCAGCAGGGGGATCGGGGGGATGAACACTGAAGCTTTCTTT. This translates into CASRGIGGMNTEAFF.

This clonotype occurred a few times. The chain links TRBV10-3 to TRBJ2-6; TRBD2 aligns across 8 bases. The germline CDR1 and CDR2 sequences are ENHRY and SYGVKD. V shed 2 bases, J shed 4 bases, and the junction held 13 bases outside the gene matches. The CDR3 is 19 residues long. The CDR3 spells CAISESCGGCPLGANVLTF. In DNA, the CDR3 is TGTGCCATCAGTGAGAGCTGCGGGGGGTGTCCTCTCGGGGCCAACGTCCTGACTTTC.

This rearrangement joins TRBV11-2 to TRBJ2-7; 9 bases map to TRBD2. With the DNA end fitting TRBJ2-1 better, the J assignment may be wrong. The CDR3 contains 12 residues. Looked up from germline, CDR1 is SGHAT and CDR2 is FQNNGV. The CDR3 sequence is CASSAGTSEQFF. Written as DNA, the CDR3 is TGTGCCAGCAGCGCGGGGACTAGCGAGCAGTTCTTC.

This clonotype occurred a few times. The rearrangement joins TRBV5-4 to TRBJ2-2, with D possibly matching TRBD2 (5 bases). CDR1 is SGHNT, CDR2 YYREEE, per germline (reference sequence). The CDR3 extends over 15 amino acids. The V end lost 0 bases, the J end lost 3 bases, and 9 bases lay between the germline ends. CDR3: CASSLGGFDTGELFF. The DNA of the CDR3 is TGTGCCAGCAGCTTGGGAGGGTTCGACACCGGGGAGCTGTTTTTT.